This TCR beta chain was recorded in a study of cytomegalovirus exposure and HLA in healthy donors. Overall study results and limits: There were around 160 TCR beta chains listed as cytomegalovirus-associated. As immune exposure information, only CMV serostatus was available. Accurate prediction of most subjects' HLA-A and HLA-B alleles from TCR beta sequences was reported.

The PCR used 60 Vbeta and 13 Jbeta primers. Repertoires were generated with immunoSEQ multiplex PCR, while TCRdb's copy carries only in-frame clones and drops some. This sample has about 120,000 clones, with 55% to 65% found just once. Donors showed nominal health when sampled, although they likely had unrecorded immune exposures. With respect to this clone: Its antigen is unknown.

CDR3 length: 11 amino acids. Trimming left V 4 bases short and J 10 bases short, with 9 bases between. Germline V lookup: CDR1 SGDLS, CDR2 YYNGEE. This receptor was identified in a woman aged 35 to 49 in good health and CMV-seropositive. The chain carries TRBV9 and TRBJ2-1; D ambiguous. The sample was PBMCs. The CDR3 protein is CASSTYGEQFF. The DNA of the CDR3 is TGTGCCAGCAGCACCTACGGGGAGCAGTTCTTC.